This T cell receptor beta chain was documented in a study of control samples from healthy donors and cancer patients. Profiling relied on immunoSEQ multiplex PCR, and the TCRdb table lists in-frame clones only, not all of them. The table has 150,000 to 180,000 clones, around 95% seen once. The CDR3 has 15 amino acids. Germline V lookup: CDR1 SGHRS, CDR2 YFSETQ. The V end lost 4 bases, the J end lost 0 bases, and 14 bases lay between the germline ends. Material: blood. The sequence came from a man aged 40-49 years in good health. The rearrangement joins TRBV5-1 to TRBJ2-7; D not certain. The CDR3 DNA follows: TGCGCCAGCAGCCCAAAAAAAAGGGACTCCTACGAGCAGTACTTC. The encoded protein is CASSPKKRDSYEQYF.